These 4 T cell receptor beta chains were sequenced from one sample in a study of tissue T cells after allogeneic stem cell transplantation (dated by TCRdb to between 2021 and 2024). The method was the immunoSEQ multiplex PCR assay. Not all clones reach the TCRdb copy of this immuneACCESS table, which keeps in-frame sequences only. Checked studies attribute under half of the gap to unresolved V genes and leave the rest unexplained. This sample lists about 2,500 clones; 62% were detected once. The ten largest clones add up to 3.5% to 5% of the sample. Sequenced input: gut tissue. The receptors originated from a female BALB/c mouse in good health. The MHC haplotype carried by mice of this strain is H2-d.

Of note for this clone: Genes and germline come from the mouse. Incomplete CDR3 DNA: TGTGCTAGCAGTTTATGGGGGGGCGCAAGTCAAAACACCTTGTAC. It specifies CASSLWGGASQNTLY. The full CDR3 sequence reads CASSLWGGASQNTLYF. The chain joins TRBV29 to TRBJ2-4, with TRBD2 matching 8 bases. The read stops 1 residue short of the end of the CDR3; the missing end is completed from the germline J gene. The germline V gene has CDR1 MSHET and CDR2 SYDVDS. The CDR3 length is 16 residues. J lost 0 bases, V lost 1 base, and 3 bases had no gene match.

Regarding this clone: Mouse germline and gene names are used. The read terminates 1 residue before the CDR3 end, so the remaining end is supplied by the germline J gene. The gene calls are TRBV31 and TRBJ2-3; possible D gene TRBD2, 5 bases. CDR1 and CDR2 from the germline V gene are GKSSPN and SITVG. The CDR3 totals 14 residues. V gave up 1 base and J gave up 0 bases, with 8 bases separating them. This chain's CDR3 is CAWSPGISAETLYF. The CDR3 bases that were read are TGTGCCTGGAGTCCTGGGATTAGTGCAGAAACGCTGTAT.

This clone came up a few times. Mouse names are used for the genes. Read data end 1 residue before the CDR3 end; the end is taken from the germline J gene. The rearrangement uses TRBV31 and TRBJ2-7, with D possibly being TRBD2 (6 bases). This CDR3 has 14 amino acids. V was clipped by 0 bases and J by 0 bases, with 9 bases between them. CDR1 is GKSSPN and CDR2 is SITVG in the germline V gene. The CDR3 loop is CAWSLSGGSYEQYF. The CDR3 bases that were read are TGTGCCTGGAGTCTAAGTGGGGGCTCCTATGAACAGTAC.

Only one count was recorded for this clone. Genes here carry mouse names. The CDR3 region is CASSLQGREQYF. Incomplete CDR3 DNA: TGTGCCAGCAGTCTACAGGGTCGGGAACAGTAC. The V call is TRBV19, the J call TRBJ2-7; possible D gene TRBD1, 6 bases. The CDR3 extends 1 residue past the end of the read, so its final part is completed from the germline J gene. The CDR3 has 12 residues. The germline V gene encodes CDR1 FNHDT and CDR2 SITEND (reference sequence). Trimming left V 4 bases short and J 7 bases short, with 12 bases between.